Listed below are T cell receptor beta chains from one sample, sequenced in a study of blood T cell repertoires in COVID-19. Assay: immunoSEQ multiplex PCR; the TCRdb copy retains only in-frame clones and omits some. The profile covers about 330,000 clones, with roughly 84% appearing a single time and approximately 0.93% taken by the ten largest. What was sequenced was PBMCs or T cells enriched from blood (not recorded which). Source of these receptors: a woman aged 30 to 39 who had recovered from COVID-19. Both conserved end residues are part of each CDR3. Fields, in order: D gene, J gene, V gene, clone size, CDR3 protein, CDR3 DNA. A D gene is named only where the DNA matches it firmly. Only some rows state a clone size, as once, few, many or a class for expanded clones.

. TRBJ1-1 TRBV5-1 . CASSFWQGGDTEAFF TGCGCCAGCAGCTTTTGGCAGGGAGGCGACACTGAAGCTTTCTTT
TRBD1 TRBJ2-1 TRBV12-5 . CASGLPRGTGGGNEQFF TGTGCTAGTGGTTTGCCCAGAGGGACAGGGGGGGGCAATGAGCAGTTCTTC
TRBD1 TRBJ1-2 TRBV28 . CASSLKTGPYGYTF TGTGCCAGCAGTCTCAAGACAGGGCCCTATGGCTACACCTTC
TRBD2 TRBJ2-3 TRBV2 . CASTLGGAQDTQYF TGTGCCAGCACCCTCGGGGGGGCCCAAGATACGCAGTATTTT
. TRBJ1-1 TRBV7-8 . CASSLASQAFNTEAFF TGTGCCAGCAGCTTAGCGAGCCAGGCATTTAACACTGAAGCTTTCTTT
. TRBJ2-7 TRBV6-5 . CASSYRQNYEQYF TGTGCCAGCAGTTATCGTCAGAACTACGAGCAGTACTTC
. TRBJ1-2 TRBV28 many CASSLRTSSGYTF TGTGCCAGCAGTCTGCGGACAAGTTCGGGCTACACCTTC
. TRBJ1-6 TRBV7-9 once CASTPGTGNSPLHF TGTGCCAGCACCCCGGGTACTGGAAATTCACCCCTCCACTTT
TRBD1 TRBJ1-5 TRBV11-3 . CASSGAGADRVRCNQPQHF TGTGCCAGCAGCGGGGCAGGTGCTGACAGGGTACGATGCAATCAGCCCCAGCATTTT
. TRBJ1-2 TRBV28 . CASRGMRGGYGYTF TGTGCCAGCAGGGGGATGAGAGGGGGATATGGCTACACCTTC
. TRBJ1-2 TRBV24-1 . CATSDSLRGDYTF TGTGCCACCAGTGATTCGCTTCGAGGTGACTACACCTTC
. TRBJ1-1 TRBV19 once CASSIPGHNTEAFF TGTGCCAGTAGTATTCCAGGGCATAACACTGAAGCTTTCTTT
. TRBJ2-2 TRBV6-5 once CASSLTAVSTGELFF TGTGCCAGCAGTCTCACTGCCGTTAGTACCGGGGAGCTGTTTTTT
TRBD1 TRBJ1-6 TRBV3-1/TRBV3-2 . CASSQGQGSNSPLHF TGTGCCAGCAGCCAAGGACAGGGGAGTAATTCACCCCTCCACTTT
TRBD2 TRBJ2-3 TRBV9 . CASSVGGIGTSGTDTQYF TGTGCCAGCAGCGTAGGGGGCATTGGGACTAGCGGCACAGATACGCAGTATTTT
. TRBJ1-2 TRBV28 . CASSLSRGYTF TGTGCCAGCAGTTTATCCAGGGGCTACACCTTC
. TRBJ1-2 TRBV5-6 . CASSRTAQGYGYTF TGTGCCAGCAGCCGGACAGCCCAGGGGTATGGCTACACCTTC
. TRBJ2-1 TRBV7-2 . CASSTAIVSYNEQFF TGTGCCAGCAGTACTGCAATCGTCTCCTACAATGAGCAGTTCTTC
. TRBJ2-5 TRBV5-5 . CASSFDREETQYF TGTGCCAGCAGCTTTGACAGAGAAGAGACCCAGTACTTC
TRBD1 TRBJ2-1 TRBV29-1 . CSVDRDRVDNEQFF TGCAGCGTCGACCGGGACAGGGTAGACAATGAGCAGTTCTTC
TRBD1 TRBJ1-4 TRBV30 . CAWSRTGANEKLFF TGTGCCTGGAGTAGGACAGGGGCTAATGAAAAACTGTTTTTT
. TRBJ1-2 TRBV7-2 . CASSPQWPGQNYGYTF TGTGCCAGCAGCCCGCAATGGCCCGGACAGAACTATGGCTACACCTTC
. TRBJ1-2 TRBV5-1 . CASSLTGDNYGYTF TGCGCCAGCAGCTTGACAGGAGATAACTATGGCTACACCTTC
TRBD1 TRBJ2-7 TRBV7-6 . CASSLGQGTYEQYF TGTGCCAGCAGCTTAGGACAGGGGACCTACGAGCAGTACTTC
TRBD1 TRBJ1-2 TRBV25-1 . CASSTSGTAPYGYTF TGTGCCAGCAGTACGTCCGGGACAGCGCCCTATGGCTACACCTTC
TRBD1 TRBJ1-5 TRBV10-3 . CAISEGQGTPVNQPQHF TGTGCCATCAGTGAGGGACAGGGGACCCCGGTTAATCAGCCCCAGCATTTT
TRBD1 TRBJ1-1 TRBV6-2/TRBV6-3 . CASSYPDRDRGRRNTEAFF TGTGCCAGCAGTTACCCGGACCGGGACAGGGGAAGACGGAACACTGAAGCTTTCTTT
TRBD1 TRBJ1-4 TRBV5-1 once CASSLGGTDNEKLFF TGCGCCAGCAGCTTGGGCGGGACAGATAATGAAAAACTGTTTTTT
TRBD1 TRBJ2-7 TRBV5-4 . CASSPEPGQGADEQYF TGTGCCAGCAGCCCCGAGCCGGGACAGGGGGCTGACGAGCAGTACTTC
TRBD1 TRBJ1-1 TRBV12-3/TRBV12-4 . CASSFGQGEAFF TGTGCCAGCAGTTTTGGACAGGGAGAAGCTTTCTTT
TRBD1 TRBJ1-1 TRBV30 . CAWSPPGQALKAFF TGTGCCTGGAGTCCGCCGGGACAGGCCCTGAAGGCTTTCTTT
TRBD2 TRBJ2-3 TRBV7-6 . CASSPGLAGTRTDTQYF TGTGCCAGCAGCCCGGGACTAGCGGGGACCCGCACAGATACGCAGTATTTT
. TRBJ1-6 TRBV3-1/TRBV3-2 . CASSQPTTSSPLHF TGTGCCAGCAGCCAACCGACAACTAGTTCACCCCTCCACTTT
. TRBJ2-6 TRBV28 . CASRQTRLRSGANVLTF TGTGCCAGCAGACAAACGCGGCTGCGCTCTGGGGCCAACGTCCTGACTTTC
. TRBJ1-5 TRBV4-1 . CASSHPGLKGNQPQHF TGCGCCAGCAGCCATCCGGGACTAAAAGGCAATCAGCCCCAGCATTTT
. TRBJ1-4 TRBV5-5 . CASSPWAIIEKLFF TGTGCCAGCAGCCCCTGGGCCATTATCGAAAAACTGTTTTTT
TRBD1 TRBJ2-7 TRBV6-4 . CASVPGTGPPDVYEQYF TGTGCCAGCGTCCCCGGGACAGGCCCGCCCGACGTCTACGAGCAGTACTTC
TRBD1 TRBJ2-7 TRBV7-2 . CASSFGTAYEQYF TGTGCCAGCAGCTTCGGGACAGCCTACGAGCAGTACTTC
. TRBJ2-2 TRBV12-2 once CASRFPLQGDTGELFF TGTGCAAGTCGCTTCCCCCTTCAGGGGGACACCGGGGAGCTGTTTTTT
. TRBJ1-5 TRBV28 once CASRWGYNQPQHF TGTGCCAGCCGATGGGGCTACAATCAGCCCCAGCATTTT
TRBD1 TRBJ1-1 TRBV6-2/TRBV6-3 once CASSYSTGGNAFF TGTGCCAGCAGTTACTCGACAGGGGGCAACGCTTTCTTT
. TRBJ1-1 TRBV6-5 . CASFPLKGVNTEAFF TGTGCCAGTTTCCCCCTAAAGGGGGTGAACACTGAAGCTTTCTTT
. TRBJ1-5 TRBV28 . CASSLPISNQPQHF TGTGCCAGCAGTCTACCGATTAGCAATCAGCCCCAGCATTTT
TRBD1 TRBJ2-3 TRBV24-1 once CATSEGTGISTDTQYF TGTGCCACCAGTGAGGGGACAGGTATTAGCACAGATACGCAGTATTTT
. TRBJ1-5 TRBV15 . CATSRGSRGVRQPQHF TGTGCCACCAGCAGAGGTAGTAGGGGTGTGAGGCAGCCCCAGCATTTT
TRBD2 TRBJ2-7 TRBV7-2 . CASSLLAGGRKQYF TGTGCCAGCAGCTTGTTAGCGGGGGGGCGCAAGCAGTACTTC
TRBD1 TRBJ1-4 TRBV12-5 . CASGPGWTGENEKLFF TGTGCTAGTGGTCCCGGGTGGACAGGGGAGAATGAAAAACTGTTTTTT
TRBD1 TRBJ2-2 TRBV11-2 once CASTQDRDYTGELFF TGTGCCAGCACCCAGGACAGGGATTACACCGGGGAGCTGTTTTTT
TRBD1 TRBJ2-5 TRBV12-3/TRBV12-4 . CASRAGGRETQYF TGTGCCAGCAGGGCAGGGGGCCGGGAGACCCAGTACTTC
TRBD2 TRBJ2-2 TRBV28 . CASTFGLAGFTGELFF TGTGCCAGCACCTTCGGACTAGCGGGGTTCACCGGGGAGCTGTTTTTT
TRBD1 TRBJ1-5 TRBV28 . CASGRGGGKQPQHF TGTGCCAGCGGACGAGGGGGCGGGAAACAGCCCCAGCATTTT